The 16 T cell receptor beta chains reported below all come from one sample, sequenced in a study of cytomegalovirus exposure and HLA in healthy donors. The PCR used 60 Vbeta and 13 Jbeta primers. Repertoires were generated with immunoSEQ multiplex PCR, while TCRdb's copy carries only in-frame clones and drops some. This sample yields 95,000 to 110,000 clones, of which roughly 72% are seen a single time; around 7.4% belongs to the top ten. Sequencing was carried out using PBMCs. The receptor source for this set is a man aged 25 to 45 in good health and CMV-seronegative.

The V call is TRBV2, the J call TRBJ1-2, with TRBD1 identical over 9 bases. The CDR3 sequence is 14 residues long. V lost 0 bases and J lost 14; bases outside the gene matches: 10. CDR1 is SNHLY, CDR2 FYNNEI, per germline. In DNA, the CDR3 is TGTGCCAGCAGTGAAGCGCTTCGGGACAGGGTTTATACCTTC. Translating gives CASSEALRDRVYTF.

The genes are TRBV9 and TRBJ1-6, with TRBD1 matching 7 bases. The CDR3 has 15 amino acids. V gave up 0 bases and J gave up 7 bases; unmatched junction bases: 4. Germline V gives CDR1 SGDLS, CDR2 YYNGEE. For the CDR3, the DNA is TGTGCCAGCAGCGTAGGCACAGGGGAAAATTCACCCCTCCACTTT. Its translation: CASSVGTGENSPLHF.

This chain joins TRBV5-1 and TRBJ1-1; D is possibly TRBD1 (5 bases). The CDR3 extends over 13 amino acids. V dropped 1 base and J dropped 7 bases, with 11 bases sitting between them. CDR1 is SGHRS, CDR2 YFSETQ, per germline. The CDR3 coding sequence is TGCGCCAGCAGCTTGTCGGGGGGAAATGAAGCTTTCTTT. Its translation: CASSLSGGNEAFF.

J is TRBJ2-5 and V is TRBV25-1; 12 bases align to TRBD1. CDR3 size: 16 residues. V lost 2 bases to trimming and J lost 5 bases; unmatched junction nucleotides: 6. CDR1 is MGHDK and CDR2 is SYGVNS in the germline V gene. The CDR3 DNA sequence: TGTGCCAGCAGTGAAGGGACAGGGGGCAGGTGGGAGACCCAGTACTTC. Translation: CASSEGTGGRWETQYF.

The rearrangement joins TRBV30 to TRBJ1-1; TRBD1 agrees at 8 bases. CDR1 GTSNPN and CDR2 SVGIG come from the germline V gene (reference sequence). V dropped 3 bases and J dropped 10; count of bases not matched to a gene: 4. This CDR3 is 11 amino acids long. The CDR3 bases are TGTGCCTGGAGGGATGGACAGGGAGCTTTCTTT. It is translated as CAWRDGQGAFF.

The J gene is TRBJ2-7, the V gene TRBV7-8; no clear D. The CDR3 has 14 amino acids. Germline CDR1 reads SGHVS; CDR2 reads FQNEAQ. Deletions cut 1 base from V and 4 bases from J, with 11 bases between. In DNA, the CDR3 is TGTGCCAGCAGCTTAGGGGCAGCTCTATACGAGCAGTACTTC. Translated: CASSLGAALYEQYF.

V gene TRBV27 combines with J gene TRBJ2-7, with D maybe TRBD1 (5 bases). V dropped 6 bases and J dropped 0 bases, with 6 bases sitting between them. The CDR3 extends over 12 amino acids. Germline V gene data show CDR1 as MNHEY and CDR2 as SMNVEV (reference sequence). CDR3 nucleotide sequence: TGTGCCAGCAGAGGGGCCTCCTACGAGCAGTACTTC. It is translated as CASRGASYEQYF.

This clone was detected only a few times. The J gene is TRBJ2-5, the V gene TRBV5-4; 9 bases are a match to TRBD1. The J call may not be correct, given that the DNA end is closer to TRBJ2-7. The CDR3 length is 13 residues. CDR1 is SGHNT and CDR2 is YYREEE in the germline V gene (reference sequence). Here the CDR3 reads CASTGQGTYEQYF. The CDR3 bases are TGTGCCAGCACCGGACAGGGGACCTACGAGCAGTACTTC.

A few counts support this clone. This rearrangement joins TRBV9 to TRBJ1-1; D gene ambiguous. CDR1 and CDR2 from the germline V gene are SGDLS and YYNGEE. V lost 1 base and J 5 bases, leaving 9 bases between the germline ends. CDR3 length: 13 amino acids. This CDR3 reads CASSVFQKTEAFF. As DNA, the CDR3 is TGTGCCAGCAGCGTATTTCAGAAGACTGAAGCTTTCTTT.

The chain employs TRBV5-1 and TRBJ2-1; TRBD2 aligns across 8 bases. The ends lost 2 bases at V and 3 bases at J; junction bases unmatched: 4. This CDR3 spans 15 amino acids. Germline CDR1 SGHRS, CDR2 YFSETQ. CDR3 nucleotide sequence: TGCGCCAGCAGCTTCGGGACTAGGGGCTACAATGAGCAGTTCTTC. Protein product: CASSFGTRGYNEQFF.

The rearrangement joins TRBV2 to TRBJ2-5; 7 nucleotides align to TRBD1. The CDR3 covers 14 residues. V trimming: 7 bases; J trimming: 5 bases; junction bases outside the gene matches: 10. The germline V gene has CDR1 SNHLY and CDR2 FYNNEI. The CDR3 DNA follows: TGTGCCAGCAAACTTTCAGCAGGGGGTGAGACCCAGTACTTC. This gives the protein CASKLSAGGETQYF.

J is TRBJ2-5 and V is TRBV28; TRBD1 matches 8 bases. CDR1 is MDHEN and CDR2 is SYDVKM in the germline V gene. The trim removed 6 bases at V and 5 bases at J, leaving 8 bases unmatched. This CDR3 spans 14 amino acids. The CDR3 loop reads CASRPATGGETQYF. CDR3 nucleotide sequence: TGTGCCAGCAGGCCCGCCACAGGGGGTGAGACCCAGTACTTC.

The chain has TRBV10-3 and TRBJ2-7; D might be TRBD1 (6 bases). Germline V gives CDR1 ENHRY, CDR2 SYGVKD. With 2 bases removed from V and 7 bases from J, the gap between germline ends came to 12 bases. The CDR3 contains 13 residues. CDR3 region: CAISEDLRGEQYF. DNA of the CDR3: TGTGCCATCAGTGAGGATCTGAGGGGGGAGCAGTACTTC.

V is TRBV28 and J is TRBJ2-7; TRBD2 matches at 8 bases. The V and J ends lost 5 bases and 2 bases, in that order; junction bases with no gene match: 5. Germline lookup yields CDR1 MDHEN and CDR2 SYDVKM. The CDR3 is 14 residues long. The CDR3 nucleotides read TGTGCCAGCAGTGGATCGGGACTAGCCTACGAGCAGTACTTC. Amino acid sequence: CASSGSGLAYEQYF.

CDR3 region: CASSWSGGNTEAFF. Here the CDR3 DNA reads TGTGCCAGCAGCTGGTCCGGGGGGAACACTGAAGCTTTCTTT. This rearrangement joins TRBV11-2 to TRBJ1-1, with a tentative D call TRBD1 (5 bases). Germline CDR1 and CDR2: SGHAT and FQNNGV. Trimming took 4 bases from V and 1 from J, leaving 10 bases between them. This CDR3 is 14 amino acids long.

On this clone: This specimen includes other DNA sequences encoding the same CDR3. The chain couples TRBV27 to TRBJ2-7, with 11 positions matching TRBD1. The CDR3 length is 14 residues. Germline V gives CDR1 MNHEY, CDR2 SMNVEV (reference sequence). V shed 6 bases and J 3 bases; nucleotides not matched to a gene: 4. The CDR3 DNA reads as TGTGCCAGCAGCCCCGGGACAGGGGGCTACGAGCAGTACTTC. Protein product: CASSPGTGGYEQYF.